A single sample gave rise to the 10 T cell receptor beta chains below, sequenced in a study of CD8 T cells in ankylosing spondylitis (dated by TCRdb to 2015 to 2018). To prepare the library, 5' RACE was applied. The sequencing machine was an Illumina MiSeq. TCRdb reprocessed the public reads (quality trimming at Q25 with fastp, clone calling with MiXCR) and kept in-frame beta chains. Rows with a matching CDR3 protein are joined into one entry that keeps the most common DNA and genes. In this sample the table shows 15,000 to 20,000 distinct CDR3 sequences, around 8% of which occur a single time. The ten largest clones add up to approximately 38% of the sample. Input material: blood. The receptors derive from a male donor with ankylosing spondylitis or in good health (not recorded which).

This clonotype was observed a few times. The rearrangement joins TRBV7-9 to TRBJ1-1, with D uncertain. Between the trimmed V and J ends, which lost 5 bases and 8 bases, there was a span of 9 bases. Germline V lookup: CDR1 SEHNR, CDR2 FQNEAQ (reference sequence). The CDR3 spans 11 residues. CDR3 amino acids: CASSDTAEAFF. The CDR3 DNA sequence: TGTGCCAGCAGCGACACAGCCGAAGCTTTCTTT.

This clonotype was found many times. V gene TRBV20-1 combines with J gene TRBJ1-1; a weak D match, TRBD1 (5 bases). CDR3 size: 14 residues. Trimming stripped 6 bases from V and 3 bases from J, with 17 bases between. Germline-derived CDR1 and CDR2 are DFQATT and SNEGSKA (reference sequence). This CDR3 reads CSALGGGRHTEAFF. CDR3 coding DNA: TGCAGTGCCCTGGGGGGAGGACGTCACACTGAAGCTTTCTTT.

This clonotype was observed a handful of times. J is TRBJ1-1 and V is TRBV29-1, with D tentatively TRBD1 (5 bases). The CDR3 extends over 13 amino acids. The V gene lost 4 bases and the J gene lost 9 bases, with 18 bases spanning the gap. Germline assignment: CDR1 SQVTM and CDR2 ANQGSEA. CDR3 in DNA: TGCAGCGTTGCGCGGGGCGGAGGGTCCCAAGCTTTCTTT. It yields the protein CSVARGGGSQAFF.

In this sample, this clonotype turned up many times. This chain connects TRBV12-3 or TRBV12-4 to TRBJ2-2; 8 bases fit TRBD1. Trimming cost V 7 bases and J 4 bases; bases outside gene matches: 11. The CDR3 is 16 residues long. CDR3 in amino acids: CASTTLGQVTTGELFF. CDR3 coding DNA: TGTGCCAGCACCACTTTGGGACAGGTCACCACCGGGGAGCTGTTTTTT.

This clonotype was observed many times. The rearrangement joins TRBV20-1 to TRBJ2-3, with 10 bases matching TRBD2. With V trimmed by 2 bases and J by 5 bases, 7 bases remained unmatched. Germline values: CDR1 DFQATT, CDR2 SNEGSKA (reference sequence). This CDR3 is built from 15 residues. The CDR3 sequence is CSARPLAGAGDTQYF. In nucleotides, the CDR3 is TGCAGTGCTAGACCCCTAGCGGGAGCTGGAGATACGCAGTATTTT.

This clonotype was recorded at least ten times. CDR3 region: CASSQLLLSTGELFF. The CDR3 DNA follows: TGTGCCAGCAGCCAACTCCTCCTATCCACCGGGGAGCTGTTTTTT. The chain has TRBV14 and TRBJ2-2; D is unresolved. The CDR3 totals 15 residues. Germline-derived CDR1 and CDR2 are SGHDN and FVKESK. V was cut by 2 bases and J by 4 bases, with 11 bases left in between.

This clonotype has a count of ten or more. The genes are TRBV7-2 and TRBJ1-6; no definite D call. Germline CDR1 SGHTA, CDR2 FQGNSA. CDR3 length equals 13 residues. V dropped 8 bases and J dropped 3 bases, with 8 bases sitting between them. CDR3 protein: CASWEFYNSPLHF. Here the CDR3 DNA reads TGTGCCAGCTGGGAGTTCTATAATTCACCCCTCCACTTT.

This clonotype was detected ten times or more. This chain links TRBV29-1 with TRBJ2-1, with D unresolved. V was pared by 0 bases and J by 8 bases, with 14 bases between. This CDR3 has 14 amino acids. From germline, CDR1 is SQVTM and CDR2 ANQGSEA. This CDR3 is CSVEDGRVRDEQFF. The DNA of the CDR3 is TGCAGCGTTGAAGATGGTAGGGTTCGGGATGAGCAGTTCTTC.

The sample holds a few counts of this clonotype. The J gene is TRBJ2-2, the V gene TRBV12-3 or TRBV12-4; possibly TRBD1 for D (6 bases). The V gene lost 3 bases and the J gene lost 7 bases, with 12 bases spanning the gap. The CDR3 loop spans 14 amino acids. CDR3 in amino acids: CASSFGTGHGELFF. DNA for the CDR3: TGTGCCAGCAGTTTTGGAACAGGGCACGGGGAGCTGTTTTTT.

This sequence joins TRBV7-2 and TRBJ2-3; 7 nucleotides match TRBD1. The CDR3 spans 15 residues. J lost 2 bases, V lost 1 base, and 3 bases had no gene match. CDR1 is SGHTA and CDR2 is FQGNSA in the germline V gene. The CDR3 nucleotides read TGTGCCAGCAGCTTAGTAGGGGGCTCCACAGATACGCAGTATTTT. As protein: CASSLVGGSTDTQYF.